The sequence of this T cell receptor beta chain was determined in a study of cytomegalovirus exposure and HLA in healthy donors. The germline gives CDR1 SGHRS, CDR2 YFSETQ. The V gene lost 4 bases and the J gene lost 0 bases, with 11 bases spanning the gap. The CDR3 sequence is 14 residues long. Study observations and caveats: TCR beta V- and J-gene trimming was later associated with a missense DCLRE1C variant. CMV serostatus was the only immune exposure information that was available.

Note on this clone: The antigen is not known.

Amplification used 60 Vbeta primers and 13 Jbeta primers. Produced via immunoSEQ multiplex PCR; TCRdb's table is partial and in-frame only. The sample includes approximately 160,000 clones, under 85% of them seen just once. The clonotype originates from a man aged 18-30 years in good health and CMV-seronegative. The sequencing input was PBMCs. The V gene is TRBV5-1, the J gene TRBJ2-7; D not resolved. CDR3 sequence (DNA): TGCGCCAGCAGCGCGGAAGTAAGCTCCTACGAGCAGTACTTC. It translates to CASSAEVSSYEQYF.